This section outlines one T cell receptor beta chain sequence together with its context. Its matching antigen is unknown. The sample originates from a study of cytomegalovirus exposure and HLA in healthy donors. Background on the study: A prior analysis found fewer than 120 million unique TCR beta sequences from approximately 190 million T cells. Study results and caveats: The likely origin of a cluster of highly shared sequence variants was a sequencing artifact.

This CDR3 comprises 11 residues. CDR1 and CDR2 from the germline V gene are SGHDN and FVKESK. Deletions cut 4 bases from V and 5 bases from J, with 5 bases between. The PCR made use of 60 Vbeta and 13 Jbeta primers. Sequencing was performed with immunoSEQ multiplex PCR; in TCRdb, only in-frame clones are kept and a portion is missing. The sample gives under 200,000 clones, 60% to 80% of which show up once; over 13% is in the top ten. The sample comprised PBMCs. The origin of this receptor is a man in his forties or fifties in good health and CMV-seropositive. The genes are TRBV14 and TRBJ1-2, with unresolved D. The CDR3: CASSPGYGYTF. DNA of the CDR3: TGTGCCAGCAGCCCCGGGTATGGCTACACCTTC.